Below, 21 T cell receptor beta chains from the same sample are listed, as sequenced in a study of Tregs in tolerant kidney transplant recipients. The assay was immunoSEQ multiplex PCR, and TCRdb's table has in-frame clones only and misses some. The table has around 50,000 clones, 91% seen once. Mixed chimerism was transient after nonmyeloablative marrow transplants from related graft donors. The sequencing used CD8+ T cells from blood (PBMCs), collected 24 months after the transplant. Receptors were obtained from a human patient who received a combined kidney and bone marrow transplant. The graft donor may be the source of some T cells.

The CDR3, as DNA: TGCAGCGTTGTGGCAGGAACCAGCAATCAGCCCCAGCATTTT. Translating it yields CSVVAGTSNQPQHF. The chain employs TRBV29-1 and TRBJ1-5; no reliable D call. Germline V CDR1 and CDR2: SQVTM, ANQGSEA. This CDR3 region has 14 residues. Trimming stripped 4 bases from V and 1 base from J, with 11 bases between. Drawing the rest from reference TRBV29-1 and TRBJ1-5, the complete variable domain is SAVISQKPSRDICQRGTSLTIQCQVDSQVTMMFWYRQQPGQSLTLIATANQGSEATYESGFVIDKFPISRPNLTFSTLTVSNMSPEDSSIYLCSVVAGTSNQPQHFGDGTRLSIL.

The gene calls are TRBV30 and TRBJ2-1, with 8 bases aligning to TRBD2. Looked up from germline, CDR1 is GTSNPN and CDR2 is SVGIG (reference sequence). Trimming removed 1 base from V and 6 bases from J; junction bases left unmatched: 11. The CDR3 sequence is 16 residues long. The CDR3 sequence: CAWSGVKAGARNEQFF. The CDR3 DNA sequence: TGTGCCTGGAGTGGGGTTAAAGCGGGGGCACGCAATGAGCAGTTCTTC.

The chain is built from TRBV6-4 and TRBJ2-7; 16 nucleotides align to TRBD2. Germline-derived CDR1 and CDR2 are MRHNA and SNTAGT. V was clipped by 1 base and J by 4 bases; unmatched bases: 10. This CDR3 is 19 amino acids long. CDR3 in DNA: TGTGCCAGCAGTGACTACACAGGGACTAGCGGGGGGGCAGTATACGAGCAGTACTTC. This codes for CASSDYTGTSGGAVYEQYF.

Only a few counts were recorded for this clone. The gene calls are TRBV6-1 and TRBJ2-5, with D possibly being TRBD1 (5 bases). This CDR3 spans 14 amino acids. Trimming took 4 bases from V and 5 from J, leaving 14 bases between them. Per germline, CDR1 MNHNS and CDR2 SASEGT. The CDR3 sequence: CASSVLSGYETQYF. CDR3 in DNA: TGTGCCAGCAGTGTATTATCAGGGTACGAGACCCAGTACTTC.

The chain employs TRBV29-1 and TRBJ2-5; D perhaps matches TRBD1 (7 bases). This CDR3 is 16 amino acids long. Trimming stripped 0 bases from V and 0 bases from J, with 14 bases between. CDR1 and CDR2 from the germline V gene are SQVTM and ANQGSEA. For the CDR3, the DNA is TGCAGCGTTGAAGATCGGGGGACAGTGCACCAAGAGACCCAGTACTTC. This sequence encodes CSVEDRGTVHQETQYF.

This chain's CDR3 is CASSRTGRTEAFF. The CDR3 DNA sequence: TGCGCCAGCAGCCGCACAGGGCGGACTGAAGCTTTCTTT. V is TRBV4-3 and J is TRBJ1-1; possibly TRBD1 for D (6 bases). Germline V lookup: CDR1 LGHNA, CDR2 YSLEER. The CDR3 has 13 residues. V was pared by 4 bases and J by 5 bases, with 11 bases between.

The chain links TRBV5-5 to TRBJ1-3; D remains unclear. V was shortened by 1 base and J by 1 base, with 6 bases between the two germline ends. Germline V CDR1 and CDR2: SGHKS, YYEKEE (reference sequence). The CDR3 has 14 amino acids. This chain's CDR3 is CASSLWASGNTIYF. The CDR3 nucleotides read TGTGCCAGCAGCTTGTGGGCTTCTGGAAACACCATATATTTT.

The chain recombines TRBV15 with TRBJ2-7; D perhaps matches TRBD2 (5 bases). The CDR3 has 14 amino acids. The germline gives CDR1 LNHNV, CDR2 YYDKDF (reference sequence). Trimming shortened V by 8 bases and J by 0 bases, and 14 bases separated the two germline ends. The CDR3 loop reads CATGLATSSYEQYF. The CDR3 DNA reads TGTGCCACCGGACTGGCCACCTCCTCCTACGAGCAGTACTTC.

The CDR3 is CATSILSGELYNEQFF. In DNA, the CDR3 is TGTGCCACCAGCATTCTATCCGGGGAACTGTACAATGAGCAGTTCTTC. The chain joins TRBV15 to TRBJ2-1; D may be TRBD2 (5 bases). In germline, CDR1 is LNHNV, CDR2 YYDKDF (reference sequence). Trimming took 4 bases from V and 4 from J, leaving 17 bases between them. The CDR3 totals 16 residues.

The V call is TRBV11-2, the J call TRBJ2-7; 8 bases align to TRBD1. CDR1 is SGHAT, CDR2 FQNNGV, per germline. This CDR3 is 14 amino acids long. The junction had 7 bases not matched to a gene; V was cut back by 5 bases and J by 4 bases. The CDR3 sequence: CASSLGQGMYEQYF. CDR3 nucleotides: TGTGCCAGCAGCCTTGGACAGGGTATGTACGAGCAGTACTTC.

This clone was observed a single time. The CDR3 sequence: CASSFGLTTGELFF. The CDR3 DNA reads as TGTGCCAGCAGCTTTGGGCTAACGACCGGGGAGCTGTTTTTT. This chain connects TRBV7-9 to TRBJ2-2; D remains unclear. This CDR3 has 14 amino acids. V was shortened by 3 bases and J by 5 bases, with 10 bases between the two germline ends. Per the germline V gene, CDR1 is SEHNR and CDR2 is FQNEAQ (reference sequence).

V is TRBV27 and J is TRBJ1-5; D might be TRBD1 (6 bases). Germline CDR1 and CDR2: MNHEY and SMNVEV (reference sequence). Trimming stripped 5 bases from V and 5 bases from J, with 13 bases between. The CDR3 extends over 14 amino acids. CDR3 bases: TGTGCCAGCAGTCCGATGGACAGTTATCAGCCCCAGCATTTT. Translation gives CASSPMDSYQPQHF.

The CDR3 spells CSVWDRGNTGELFF. Here the CDR3 DNA reads TGCAGCGTCTGGGACAGGGGGAACACCGGGGAGCTGTTTTTT. V gene TRBV29-1 combines with J gene TRBJ2-2, with 10 bases that match TRBD1. Germline CDR1 SQVTM, CDR2 ANQGSEA. The CDR3 extends over 14 amino acids. V shed 6 bases and J 1 base; nucleotides not matched to a gene: 2.

This clone appeared a few times. This chain joins TRBV7-6 and TRBJ2-1; TRBD2 aligns across 7 bases. Losses at the gene ends were 5 bases for V and 4 bases for J; bases not matched to a gene: 8. CDR1 is SGHVS and CDR2 is FNYEAQ in the germline V gene. The CDR3 loop spans 15 amino acids. The CDR3 DNA reads TGTGCCAGCAGCCCAACAAGCGGGATTTACAATGAGCAGTTCTTC. This codes for CASSPTSGIYNEQFF.

The chain is built from TRBV19 and TRBJ1-5; weak D call: TRBD1 (5 bases). This CDR3 is 15 amino acids long. V was pared by 6 bases and J by 0 bases, with 12 bases between. Germline CDR1 reads LNHDA; CDR2 reads SQIVND (reference sequence). This chain's CDR3 is CASSQGFRSNQPQHF. CDR3 DNA sequence: TGTGCCAGTAGCCAGGGTTTCCGTAGCAATCAGCCCCAGCATTTT. Drawing the rest from reference TRBV19 and TRBJ1-5, the complete variable domain is DGGITQSPKYLFRKEGQNVTLSCEQNLNHDAMYWYRQDPGQGLRLIYYSQIVNDFQKGDIAEGYSVSREKKESFPLTVTSAQKNPTAFYLCASSQGFRSNQPQHFGDGTRLSIL.

This chain joins TRBV13 and TRBJ2-2; TRBD2 matches at 7 bases. This CDR3 comprises 13 residues. Germline V gene sequence: CDR1 PRHDT, CDR2 FYEKMQ (reference sequence). Trimming removed 5 bases from V and 8 bases from J; junction bases left unmatched: 5. CDR3 bases: TGTGCCAGCAGCACTGGACTAGTGGGGGAGCTGTTTTTT. It specifies CASSTGLVGELFF.

This clone has only a few counts. The chain is built from TRBV2 and TRBJ2-7; 9 bases fit TRBD2. CDR1 is SNHLY and CDR2 is FYNNEI in the germline V gene. With V trimmed by 7 bases and J by 6 bases, 7 bases remained unmatched. The CDR3 covers 13 residues. CDR3 in DNA: TGTGCCAGCAAGGCGGGAGGGACCATCGAGCAGTACTTC. It specifies CASKAGGTIEQYF.

This sequence joins TRBV9 and TRBJ1-2; no reliable D call. The V and J ends lost 0 bases and 3 bases respectively, with 15 bases between them. The V gene's germline CDR1 is SGDLS and CDR2 YYNGEE. CDR3 length: 16 residues. The CDR3 reads CASSVAGEALYYGYTF. The CDR3 region has the DNA TGTGCCAGCAGCGTAGCTGGGGAGGCCCTCTACTATGGCTACACCTTC.

This chain links TRBV18 with TRBJ2-7, with 12 bases matching TRBD1. V gave up 0 bases and J gave up 2 bases; unmatched junction bases: 5. This CDR3 spans 17 amino acids. Per germline, CDR1 KGHSH and CDR2 LQKENI. CDR3 loop: CASSPPGQGAFTYEQYF. The CDR3 DNA follows: TGTGCCAGCTCACCACCGGGACAGGGGGCTTTCACCTACGAGCAGTACTTC.

Details on this clone: One end of the junction fails to match germline, which may point to a read error. This sequence joins TRBV13 and TRBJ2-1, with D unresolved. This CDR3 is built from 12 residues. CDR1 is PRHDT and CDR2 is FYEKMQ in the germline V gene (reference sequence). CDR3 sequence: CAGSYQLHEQFF. In DNA, the CDR3 is TGTGCCGGCAGCTATCAACTGCATGAGCAGTTCTTC.

The chain is built from TRBV6-5 and TRBJ2-7; 7 bases align to TRBD1. This CDR3 is 14 amino acids long. Germline CDR1 MNHEY, CDR2 SVGAGI. V lost 5 bases, J lost 2 bases, and 6 bases stayed unmatched. CDR3 loop: CASSETGAPYEQYF. The CDR3 DNA sequence: TGTGCCAGCAGTGAAACAGGGGCACCCTACGAGCAGTACTTC.